These 9 T cell receptor beta chains came from one sample sequenced in a study of blood T cells in healthy people across ages (dated by TCRdb to 2013 to 2016). The library was built by means of 5' RACE. Sequencing took place on an Illumina HiSeq 2500. A second PCR of 7 to 11 cycles was performed with a sample-barcoded 5' primer and a J-beta primer mix. TCRdb reworked the public reads: Q25 trimming with fastp, MiXCR clone assembly, productive beta chains retained. Every entry covers one CDR3 protein and lists the most common genes and DNA from its rows. The sample includes approximately 350,000 distinct CDR3 sequences, with approximately 52% observed a single time. The ten largest clones add up to 50% to 65% of the sample. The sequenced sample consisted of blood. The receptor source for this set is a man aged 55-75 years in good health.

The chain combines TRBV6-1 with TRBJ2-7; 7 bases map to TRBD2. This CDR3 is built from 14 residues. The V and J ends lost 11 bases and 3 bases, in that order; junction bases with no gene match: 13. Germline CDR1 is MNHNS and CDR2 is SASEGT. In DNA, the CDR3 is TGTGCCTGCCAGCGTCGACTAGCTGTCTACGAGCAGTACTTC. This translates into CACQRRLAVYEQYF.

The gene calls are TRBV7-2 and TRBJ1-1, with TRBD1 identical over 11 bases. Trimming removed 6 bases from V and 0 bases from J; junction bases left unmatched: 3. Germline CDR1 is SGHTA and CDR2 is FQGNSA. The CDR3 is 15 amino acids. CDR3 nucleotide sequence: TGTGCCAGCAGGGGACAGGGGGGAATGAACACTGAAGCTTTCTTT. Its protein is CASRGQGGMNTEAFF.

This clonotype was counted only a few times. This chain links TRBV6-6 with TRBJ2-5, with unresolved D. The CDR3 consists of 13 residues. Deletions cut 6 bases from V and 2 bases from J, with 10 bases between. Per germline, CDR1 MNHNY and CDR2 SVGAGI (reference sequence). This CDR3 is CASRTGGQETQYF. DNA of the CDR3: TGTGCCAGCAGGACGGGCGGACAAGAGACCCAGTACTTC.

This clonotype was found a few times. The J gene is TRBJ2-1, the V gene TRBV5-5, with D tentatively TRBD1 or TRBD2 (5 bases each). Trimming took off 2 bases at V and 6 bases at J, with 12 bases between the two ends. Germline V gene sequence: CDR1 SGHKS, CDR2 YYEKEE (reference sequence). This CDR3 contains 14 residues. The CDR3 bases are TGTGCCAGCAGCTTATACCGGGACGTCAATGAGCAGTTCTTC. This gives the protein CASSLYRDVNEQFF.

This clonotype appeared many times. The chain combines TRBV20-1 with TRBJ1-1; D is undetermined. Trimming stripped 6 bases from V and 7 bases from J, with 18 bases between. The CDR3 has 13 residues. Germline lookup yields CDR1 DFQATT and CDR2 SNEGSKA (reference sequence). The CDR3, as DNA: TGCAGTGCCCAGGCCCAATCTACCCTTGAAGCTTTCTTT. It codes for CSAQAQSTLEAFF.

This clonotype was detected only a few times. The V call is TRBV2, the J call TRBJ2-7, with 10 bases that match TRBD2. J was trimmed by 7 bases and V by 6 bases; bases with no gene match: 12. This CDR3 is 15 amino acids long. Germline V CDR1 and CDR2: SNHLY, FYNNEI. DNA of the CDR3: TGTGCCAGCAGACCTAGCGGGAGTATTTACAATGAGCAGTACTTC. It specifies CASRPSGSIYNEQYF.

In the case of this clonotype: This may stem from a read error, because a much larger clone lies one nucleotide away. This rearrangement joins TRBV7-9 to TRBJ2-3; D remains unclear. Germline V CDR1 and CDR2: SEHNR, FQNEAQ (reference sequence). The CDR3 has 15 amino acids. V lost 3 bases to trimming and J lost 0 bases, with 10 bases between them. CDR3 nucleotides: TGTGCCAGCAGCTTTCGGTCGTCTAGCACAGATACGCAGTATTTT. Translation gives CASSFRSSSTDTQYF. Using reference TRBV7-9 and TRBJ2-3 for the parts outside the CDR3, the full variable domain is DTGVSQNPRHKITKRGQNVTFRCDPISEHNRLYWYRQTLGQGPEFLTYFQNEAQLEKSRLLSDRFSAERPKGSFSTLEIQRTEQGDSAMYLCASSFRSSSTDTQYFGPGTRLTVL.

The chain's CDR3 is CASSPLNTGELFF. CDR3 coding DNA: TGTGCCAGCAGCCCCTTGAACACCGGGGAGCTGTTTTTT. The genes are TRBV4-2 and TRBJ2-2; no clear D. The V and J ends lost 4 bases and 1 base respectively, with 4 bases between them. Germline lookup yields CDR1 LGHNA and CDR2 YNFKEQ. The CDR3 is made up of 13 amino acids.

Comments on this clonotype: A much larger clone differs from this one at a single base, so this may be a read error. V usage is TRBV5-1 and J usage is TRBJ2-5, with D perhaps TRBD1 (5 bases). This CDR3 comprises 13 residues. Germline assignment: CDR1 SGHRS and CDR2 YFSETQ. The ends were cut back, 3 bases at V and 2 bases at J, with 8 bases in the middle. CDR3 sequence reads: CASSWGRQETQYF. CDR3 DNA: TGCGCCAGCAGCTGGGGCCGTCAAGAGACCCAGTACTTC.